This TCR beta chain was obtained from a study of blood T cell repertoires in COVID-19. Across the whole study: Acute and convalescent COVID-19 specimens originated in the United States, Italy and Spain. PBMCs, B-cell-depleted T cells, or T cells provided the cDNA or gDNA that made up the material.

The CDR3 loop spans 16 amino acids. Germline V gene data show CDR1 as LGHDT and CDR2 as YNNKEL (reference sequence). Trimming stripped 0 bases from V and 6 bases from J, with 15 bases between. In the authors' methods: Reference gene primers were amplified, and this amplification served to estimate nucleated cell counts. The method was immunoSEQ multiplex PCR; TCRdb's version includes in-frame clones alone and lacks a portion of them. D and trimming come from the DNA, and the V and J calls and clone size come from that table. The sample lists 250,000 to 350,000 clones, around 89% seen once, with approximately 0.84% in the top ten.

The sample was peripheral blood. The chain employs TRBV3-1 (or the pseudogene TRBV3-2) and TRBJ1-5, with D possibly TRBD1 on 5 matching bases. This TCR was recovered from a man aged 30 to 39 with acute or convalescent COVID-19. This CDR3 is CASSQEGGAAGQPQHF. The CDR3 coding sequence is TGTGCCAGCAGCCAAGAGGGAGGGGCGGCAGGTCAGCCCCAGCATTTT.